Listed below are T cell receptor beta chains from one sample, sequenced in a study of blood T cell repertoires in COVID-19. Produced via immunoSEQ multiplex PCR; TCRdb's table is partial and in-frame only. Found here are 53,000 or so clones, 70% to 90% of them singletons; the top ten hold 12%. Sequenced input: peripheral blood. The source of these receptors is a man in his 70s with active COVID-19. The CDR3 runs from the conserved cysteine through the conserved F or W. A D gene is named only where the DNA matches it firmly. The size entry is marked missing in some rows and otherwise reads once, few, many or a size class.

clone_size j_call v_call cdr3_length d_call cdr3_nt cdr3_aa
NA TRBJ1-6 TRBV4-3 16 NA TGCGCCAGCAGCCAAGAGTCGAACAACTATAATTCACCCCTCCACTTT CASSQESNNYNSPLHF
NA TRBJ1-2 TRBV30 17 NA TGTGCCTGGGGACGAGGGGGGGCGACCACCAATAACTATGGCTACACCTTC CAWGRGGATTNNYGYTF
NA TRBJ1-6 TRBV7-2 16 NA TGTGCCAGCAGCCTGGGCGGGGGACTGTATAATTCACCTCTCCACTTT CASSLGGGLYNSPLHF
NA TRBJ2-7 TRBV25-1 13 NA TGTGCCAGCTCCCCCACAAGTACCTACGAGCAGTACTTC CASSPTSTYEQYF
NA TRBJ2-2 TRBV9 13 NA TGTGCCAGCAGCGTAGTCGGGTCCGGGGAGCTGTTTTTT CASSVVGSGELFF
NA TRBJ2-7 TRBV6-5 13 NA TGTGCCAGCAGTTACTCGGACACCTACGAGCAGTACTTC CASSYSDTYEQYF
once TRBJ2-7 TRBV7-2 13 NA TGTGCCAGCAGCTTTGCAGGCCTCAGCGAGCAGTACTTC CASSFAGLSEQYF
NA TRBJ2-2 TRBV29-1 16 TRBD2 TGCAGCGTTGAGGCGCCTAGCGGAGCGAACACCGGGGAGCTGTTTTTT CSVEAPSGANTGELFF
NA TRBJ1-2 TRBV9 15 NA TGTGCCAGCAGCCCCCGGGGGGAAGGGGGAGGTGGCTACACCTTC CASSPRGEGGGGYTF
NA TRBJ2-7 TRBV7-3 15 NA TGTGCCAGCAGCAGGGAGGGGGGAAGTTCCTACGAGCAGTACTTC CASSREGGSSYEQYF
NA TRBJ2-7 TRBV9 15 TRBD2 TGTGCCAGCAGCGTGGGGACTAGCGGACTCTACGAGCAGTACTTC CASSVGTSGLYEQYF
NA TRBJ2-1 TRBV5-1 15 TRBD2 TGCGCCAGCAGCCCGAGCGGGGGGGCTTACAATGAGCAGTTCTTC CASSPSGGAYNEQFF
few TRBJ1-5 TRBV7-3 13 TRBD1 TGTGCCAGCAGCTCAGGACAGGGCCAGCCCCAGCATTTT CASSSGQGQPQHF
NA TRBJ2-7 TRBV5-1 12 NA TGCGCCAGCAGCTTGGTTGGGGAGGAGCAGTACTTC CASSLVGEEQYF
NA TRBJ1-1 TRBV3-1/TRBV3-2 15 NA TGTGCCAGCAGCCAAGGGGGACTTTTGAACACTGAAGCTTTCTTT CASSQGGLLNTEAFF
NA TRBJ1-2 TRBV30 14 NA TGTGCCTGGAGTCCCGGGGGGGGACGCTATGGCTACACCTTC CAWSPGGGRYGYTF
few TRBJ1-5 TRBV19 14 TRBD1 TGTGCCAGTACCCGGACAGGGGCAGAACGGGCCCAGCATTTT CASTRTGAERAQHF
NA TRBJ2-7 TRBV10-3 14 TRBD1 TGTGCCATCAGGGGGGACAGGGGAGGCTACGAGCAGTACTTC CAIRGDRGGYEQYF
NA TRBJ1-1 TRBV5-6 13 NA TGTGCCAGCAGCTTGATACAGAACACTGAAGCTTTCTTT CASSLIQNTEAFF
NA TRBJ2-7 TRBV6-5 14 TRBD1 TGTGCCAGCAGTTACTCGGGACAGCGCCGAGGGCAGTACTTC CASSYSGQRRGQYF
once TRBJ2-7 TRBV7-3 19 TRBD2 TGTGCCAGCAGCCCTTCGCAGGTCGGGGGGACCCAGAGCTCCTACGAGCAGTACTTC CASSPSQVGGTQSSYEQYF
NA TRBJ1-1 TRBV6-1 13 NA TGTGCCAGCAGTGAAGCCCCGGGGACTGAAGCTTTCTTT CASSEAPGTEAFF
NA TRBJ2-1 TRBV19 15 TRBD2 TGTGCCAGTAGTATTATTCTAGCGGGGGGCAATGAGCAGTTCTTC CASSIILAGGNEQFF
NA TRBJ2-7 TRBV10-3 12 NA TGTGCCACCCAGGGGAGCTCCTACGAGCAGTACTTC CATQGSSYEQYF
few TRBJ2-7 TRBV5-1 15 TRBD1 TGCGCCAGCAGCTTGGTTTGGACAGGGGCGTACGAGCAGTACTTC CASSLVWTGAYEQYF
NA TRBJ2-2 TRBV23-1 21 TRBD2 TGCGCCAGCAGTCCCACCCTTCTTGTTAGCGGGGGGGCCGATATGACCGGGGAGCTGTTTTTT CASSPTLLVSGGADMTGELFF
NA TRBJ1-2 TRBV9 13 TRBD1 TGTGCCAGCAGCGCCCCCGGGACAGAGCTCTACACCTTC CASSAPGTELYTF
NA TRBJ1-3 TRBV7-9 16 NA TGTGCCAGCAGCCCCGGGGGTCAGACCTCTGGAAACACCATATATTTT CASSPGGQTSGNTIYF
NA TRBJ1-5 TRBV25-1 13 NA TGTGCCAGCGGAAGGACAGGCAATCAGCCCCAGCATTTT CASGRTGNQPQHF
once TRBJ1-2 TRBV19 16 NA TGTGCCAGTAGTATTGACGGGCCTACAGGGAGCTATGGCTACACCTTC CASSIDGPTGSYGYTF
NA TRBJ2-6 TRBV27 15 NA TGTGCCAGCAGTTTTCTCCCCTCTGGGGCCAACGTCCTGACTTTC CASSFLPSGANVLTF
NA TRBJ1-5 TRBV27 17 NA TGTGCCAGCAGTTTATCAATAGATACGAATAGCAATCAGCCCCAGCATTTT CASSLSIDTNSNQPQHF
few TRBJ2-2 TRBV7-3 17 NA TGTGCCAGCAGCCGAGATAGGACTTCGCTGAACACCGGGGAGCTGTTTTTT CASSRDRTSLNTGELFF
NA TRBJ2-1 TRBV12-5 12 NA TGTGCTAGTGGCTTCAATAGCGATGAGCAGTTCTTC CASGFNSDEQFF
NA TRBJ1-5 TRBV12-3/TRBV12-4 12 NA TGTGCCAGCAGTGATACAGGGTGGTCCCAGCATTTT CASSDTGWSQHF
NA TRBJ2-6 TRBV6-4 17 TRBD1 TGTGCCAGCAGTGACTCCTACAGGGGTTACGGGGCCAACGTCCTGACTTTC CASSDSYRGYGANVLTF
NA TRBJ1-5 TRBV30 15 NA TGTGCCTGGAGTCAGCAGGGCCCGATCAATCAGCCCCAGCATTTT CAWSQQGPINQPQHF
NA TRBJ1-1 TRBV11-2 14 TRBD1 TGTGCCAGCAGCTTGGAGACAGGGAGGACTGAAGCTTTCTTT CASSLETGRTEAFF
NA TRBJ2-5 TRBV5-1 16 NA TGCGCCAGCAGCTTAACAACGGGGAGGAGGCAAGAGACCCAGTACTTC CASSLTTGRRQETQYF
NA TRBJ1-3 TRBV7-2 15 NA TGTGCCAGCAGCCTAGACAGAAGCTCTGGAAACACCATATATTTT CASSLDRSSGNTIYF
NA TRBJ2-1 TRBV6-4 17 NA TGTGCCACTAGCCGGTTGGGGGGGCCCCGATCCTACAATGAGCAGTTCTTC CATSRLGGPRSYNEQFF
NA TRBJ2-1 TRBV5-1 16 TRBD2 TGCGCCAGCAGCTCTATCCCGGGACTAGCGGGGGGTGAGCAGTTCTTC CASSSIPGLAGGEQFF
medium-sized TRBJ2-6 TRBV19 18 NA TGTGCCAGTCAGGGTGCGGGATACTCGGGCTCTGGGGCCAACGTCCTGACTTTC CASQGAGYSGSGANVLTF